This T cell receptor (beta chain) was documented in a study of blood T cell repertoires in COVID-19. The overall study: Spain, Italy and the United States supplied samples that represented acute and convalescent COVID-19. T cells, B-cell-depleted T cells, or PBMCs provided the cDNA or gDNA that served as material.

As handled by the study authors: It was from reference gene primer amplification that nucleated cell counts were estimated. Generated by immunoSEQ multiplex PCR, the TCRdb table keeps only in-frame clones and is missing some. V, J and clone size are taken as reported in that table, and D and trimming were inferred from the DNA itself. The table has 150,000 to 200,000 clones, nearly 90% seen once. CDR1 is LNHDA and CDR2 is SQIVND in the germline V gene (reference sequence). The CDR3 has 10 amino acids. The germline V and J ends were trimmed by 6 bases and 6 bases, with 5 bases remaining between them. The TCR comes from a man between 18 and 29 years old who had recovered from COVID-19. This chain joins TRBV19 and TRBJ1-2; D remains unclear. The specimen sequenced was peripheral blood. CDR3: CASSRNGYTF. The CDR3 DNA follows: TGTGCCAGTAGCAGGAATGGCTACACCTTC.